This TCR beta chain was sequenced during a study of T-cell reconstitution after alpha-beta-depleted transplantation in children. Unique molecular identifiers featured in how the TCRbeta library was prepared. Each CDR3 protein is one row after TCRdb ran MiXCR on the PCR reads. The table shows just over 70,000 distinct CDR3 sequences, with around 7.9% occurring only once. V lost 3 bases to trimming and J lost 4 bases, with 8 bases between them. The CDR3 contains 14 residues. In germline, CDR1 is SGDLS, CDR2 YYNGEE. This specimen consisted of PBMCs from the stem cell graft donor, obtained from the stem cell graft. The receptor comes from a human donor who donated a stem cell graft to a child with acute lymphoblastic leukemia. The chain joins TRBV9 to TRBJ2-6; no clear D. The CDR3 region is CASSADGGANVLTF. The CDR3 DNA reads TGTGCCAGCAGCGCGGACGGAGGGGCCAACGTCCTGACTTTC.